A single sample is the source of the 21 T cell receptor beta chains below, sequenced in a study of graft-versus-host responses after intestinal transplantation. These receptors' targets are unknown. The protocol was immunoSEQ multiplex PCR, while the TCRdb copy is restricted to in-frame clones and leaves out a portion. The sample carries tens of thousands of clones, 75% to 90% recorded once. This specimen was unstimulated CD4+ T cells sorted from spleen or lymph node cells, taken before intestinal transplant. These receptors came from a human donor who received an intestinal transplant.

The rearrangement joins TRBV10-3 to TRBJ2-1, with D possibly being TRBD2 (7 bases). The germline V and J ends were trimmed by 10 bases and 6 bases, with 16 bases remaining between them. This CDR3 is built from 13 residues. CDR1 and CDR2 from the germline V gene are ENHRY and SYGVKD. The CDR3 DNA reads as TGTGCCACCCAGGGGATAGCGGGCAATGAGCAGTTCTTC. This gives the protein CATQGIAGNEQFF.

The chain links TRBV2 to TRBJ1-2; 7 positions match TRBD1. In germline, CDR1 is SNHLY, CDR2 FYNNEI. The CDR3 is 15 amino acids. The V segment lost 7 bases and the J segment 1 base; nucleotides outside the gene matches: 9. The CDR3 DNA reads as TGTGCCAGCAACCGGGACAGCAATATTAACTATGGCTACACCTTC. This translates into CASNRDSNINYGYTF.

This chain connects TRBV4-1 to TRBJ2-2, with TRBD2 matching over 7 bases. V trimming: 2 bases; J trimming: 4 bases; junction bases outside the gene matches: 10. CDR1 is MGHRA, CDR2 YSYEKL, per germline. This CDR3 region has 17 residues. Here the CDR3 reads CASSQPREVRGTGELFF. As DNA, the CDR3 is TGCGCCAGCAGCCAACCACGGGAGGTTCGGGGCACCGGGGAGCTGTTTTTT.

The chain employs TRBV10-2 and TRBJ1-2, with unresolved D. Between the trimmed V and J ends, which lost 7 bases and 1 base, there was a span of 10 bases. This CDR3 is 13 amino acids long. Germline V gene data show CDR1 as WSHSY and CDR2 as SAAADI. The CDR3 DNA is TGCGCCAGCAAGGCGGTGGGTAACTATGGCTACACCTTC. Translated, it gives CASKAVGNYGYTF.

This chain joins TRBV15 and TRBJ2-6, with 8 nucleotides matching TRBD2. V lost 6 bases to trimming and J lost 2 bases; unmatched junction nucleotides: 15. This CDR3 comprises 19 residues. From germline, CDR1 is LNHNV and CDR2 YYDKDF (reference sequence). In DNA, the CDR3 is TGTGCCACCAGTCCGTCGGGAGGGCGAATTGTGCCTGGGGCCAACGTCCTGACTTTC. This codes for CATSPSGGRIVPGANVLTF.

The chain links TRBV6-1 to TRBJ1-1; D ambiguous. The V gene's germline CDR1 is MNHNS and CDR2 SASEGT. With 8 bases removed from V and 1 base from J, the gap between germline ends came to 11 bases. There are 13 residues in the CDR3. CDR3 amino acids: CASPGRGNTEAFF. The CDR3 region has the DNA TGTGCCAGCCCTGGTCGAGGGAACACTGAAGCTTTCTTT.

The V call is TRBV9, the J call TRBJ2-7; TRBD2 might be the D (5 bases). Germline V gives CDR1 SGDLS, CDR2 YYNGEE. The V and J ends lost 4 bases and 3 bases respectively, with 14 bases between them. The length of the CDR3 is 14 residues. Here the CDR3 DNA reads TGTGCCAGCAGCCCCGGGCTAGCCGGCTACGAGCAGTACTTC. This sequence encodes CASSPGLAGYEQYF.

The DNA for the CDR3 is TGTGCCAGCAGCCCTATTTCCGGGGGGTCCGGCGGGGAGCTGTTTTTT. Its translation: CASSPISGGSGGELFF. The chain links TRBV5-4 to TRBJ2-2; 7 positions match TRBD2. The CDR3 sequence is 16 residues long. The germline CDR1 and CDR2 sequences are SGHNT and YYREEE (reference sequence). V was clipped by 4 bases and J by 7 bases; unmatched bases: 13. The entire variable domain, with the rest obtained from reference TRBV5-4 and TRBJ2-2, is as follows: ETGVTQSPTHLIKTRGQQVTLRCSSQSGHNTVSWYQQALGQGPQFIFQYYREEENGRGNFPPRFSGLQFPNYSSELNVNALELDDSALYLCASSPISGGSGGELFFGEGSRLTVL.

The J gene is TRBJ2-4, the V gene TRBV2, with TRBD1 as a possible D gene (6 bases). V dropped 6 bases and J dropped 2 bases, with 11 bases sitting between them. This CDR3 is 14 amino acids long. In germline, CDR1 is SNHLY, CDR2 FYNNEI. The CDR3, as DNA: TGTGCCAGCAGGGAGACAGGTTCCAAAAACATTCAGTACTTC. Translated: CASRETGSKNIQYF. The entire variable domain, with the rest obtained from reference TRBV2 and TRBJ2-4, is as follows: EPEVTQTPSHQVTQMGQEVILRCVPISNHLYFYWYRQILGQKVEFLVSFYNNEISEKSEIFDDQFSVERPDGSNFTLKIRSTKLEDSAMYFCASRETGSKNIQYFGAGTRLSVL.

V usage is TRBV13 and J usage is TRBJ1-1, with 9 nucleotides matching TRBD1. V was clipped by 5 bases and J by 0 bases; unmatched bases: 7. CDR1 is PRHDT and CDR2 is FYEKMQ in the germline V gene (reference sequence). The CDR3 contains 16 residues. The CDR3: CASSMHRGPLNTEAFF. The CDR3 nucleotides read TGTGCCAGCAGCATGCACAGGGGGCCCTTGAACACTGAAGCTTTCTTT.

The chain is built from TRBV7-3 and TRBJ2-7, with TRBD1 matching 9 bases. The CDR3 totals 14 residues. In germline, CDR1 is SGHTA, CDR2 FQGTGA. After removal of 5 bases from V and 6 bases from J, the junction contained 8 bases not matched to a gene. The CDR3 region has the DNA TGTGCCAGCAGCCAAACCGGGACAGGGAGCGAGCAGTACTTC. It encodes CASSQTGTGSEQYF.

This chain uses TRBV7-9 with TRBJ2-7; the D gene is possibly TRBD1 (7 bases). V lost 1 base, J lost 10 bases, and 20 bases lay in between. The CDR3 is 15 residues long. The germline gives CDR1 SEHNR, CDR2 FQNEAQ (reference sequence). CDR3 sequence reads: CASSLEAGTASFQYF. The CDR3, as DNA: TGTGCCAGCAGCTTAGAGGCGGGGACAGCAAGCTTTCAGTACTTC.

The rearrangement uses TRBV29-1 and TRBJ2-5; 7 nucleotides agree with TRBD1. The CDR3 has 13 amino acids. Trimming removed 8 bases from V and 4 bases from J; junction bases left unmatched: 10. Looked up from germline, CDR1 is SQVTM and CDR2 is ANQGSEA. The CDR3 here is CSTNGDRRETQYF. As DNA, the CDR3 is TGCAGCACCAACGGGGACAGAAGAGAGACCCAGTACTTC. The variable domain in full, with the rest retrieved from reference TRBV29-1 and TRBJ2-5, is SAVISQKPSRDICQRGTSLTIQCQVDSQVTMMFWYRQQPGQSLTLIATANQGSEATYESGFVIDKFPISRPNLTFSTLTVSNMSPEDSSIYLCSTNGDRRETQYFGPGTRLLVL.

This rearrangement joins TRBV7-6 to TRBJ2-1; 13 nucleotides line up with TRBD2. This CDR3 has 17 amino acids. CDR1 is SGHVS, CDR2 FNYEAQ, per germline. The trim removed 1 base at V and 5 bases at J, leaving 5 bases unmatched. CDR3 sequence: CASSLDGLAGEHNEQFF. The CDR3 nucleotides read TGTGCCAGCAGCTTAGACGGACTAGCGGGGGAGCACAATGAGCAGTTCTTC.

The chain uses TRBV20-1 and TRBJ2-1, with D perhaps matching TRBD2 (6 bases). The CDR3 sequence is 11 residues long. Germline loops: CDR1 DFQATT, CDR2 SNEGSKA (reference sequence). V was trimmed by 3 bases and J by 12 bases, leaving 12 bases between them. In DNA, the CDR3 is TGCAGTGCTAGTAGGGTGGGGGGGCAGTTCTTC. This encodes CSASRVGGQFF.

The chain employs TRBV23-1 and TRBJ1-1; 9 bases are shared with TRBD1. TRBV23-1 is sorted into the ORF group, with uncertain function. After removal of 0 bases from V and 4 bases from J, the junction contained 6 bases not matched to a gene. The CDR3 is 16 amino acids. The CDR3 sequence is CASSQSLGTGFTEAFF. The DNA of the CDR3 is TGCGCCAGCAGTCAATCCTTAGGGACAGGGTTCACTGAAGCTTTCTTT.

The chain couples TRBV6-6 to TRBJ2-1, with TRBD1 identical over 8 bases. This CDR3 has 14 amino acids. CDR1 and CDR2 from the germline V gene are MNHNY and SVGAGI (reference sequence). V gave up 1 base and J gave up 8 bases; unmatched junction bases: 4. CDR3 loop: CASSYWTGLDEQFF. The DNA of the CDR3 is TGTGCCAGCAGTTACTGGACAGGGTTGGATGAGCAGTTCTTC.

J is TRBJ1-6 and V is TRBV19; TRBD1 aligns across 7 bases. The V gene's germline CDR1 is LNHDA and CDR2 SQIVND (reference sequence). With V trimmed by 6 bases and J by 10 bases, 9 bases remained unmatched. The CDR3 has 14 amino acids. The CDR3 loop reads CASSTGDVTSPLHF. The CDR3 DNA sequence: TGTGCCAGTAGCACAGGGGACGTCACATCACCCCTCCACTTT.

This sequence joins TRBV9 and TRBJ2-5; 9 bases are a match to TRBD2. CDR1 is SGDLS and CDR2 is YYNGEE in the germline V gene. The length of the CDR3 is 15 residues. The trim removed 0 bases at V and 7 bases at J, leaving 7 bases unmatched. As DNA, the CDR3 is TGTGCCAGCAGCGTAGAATGGACTAGCGATGTGACCCAGTACTTC. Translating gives CASSVEWTSDVTQYF.

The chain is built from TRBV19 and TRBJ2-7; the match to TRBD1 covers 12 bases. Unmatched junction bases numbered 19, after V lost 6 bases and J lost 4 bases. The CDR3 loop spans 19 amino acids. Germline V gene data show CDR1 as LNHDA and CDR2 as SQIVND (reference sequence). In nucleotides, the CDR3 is TGTGCCAGTAGCGGAAGACCGGGACAGGGGGCGCATCCCCCATACGAGCAGTACTTC. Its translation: CASSGRPGQGAHPPYEQYF.

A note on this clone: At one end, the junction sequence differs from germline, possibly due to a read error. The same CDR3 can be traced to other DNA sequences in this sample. The CDR3 here is CASSLDRGTGTGTYEQYF. The DNA of the CDR3 is TGCGCTAGCAGCTTGGACCGAGGGACAGGGACGGGCACCTACGAGCAGTACTTC. The chain combines TRBV5-1 with TRBJ2-7; 9 bases align to TRBD1. This CDR3 is built from 18 residues. Germline CDR1 reads SGHRS; CDR2 reads YFSETQ.